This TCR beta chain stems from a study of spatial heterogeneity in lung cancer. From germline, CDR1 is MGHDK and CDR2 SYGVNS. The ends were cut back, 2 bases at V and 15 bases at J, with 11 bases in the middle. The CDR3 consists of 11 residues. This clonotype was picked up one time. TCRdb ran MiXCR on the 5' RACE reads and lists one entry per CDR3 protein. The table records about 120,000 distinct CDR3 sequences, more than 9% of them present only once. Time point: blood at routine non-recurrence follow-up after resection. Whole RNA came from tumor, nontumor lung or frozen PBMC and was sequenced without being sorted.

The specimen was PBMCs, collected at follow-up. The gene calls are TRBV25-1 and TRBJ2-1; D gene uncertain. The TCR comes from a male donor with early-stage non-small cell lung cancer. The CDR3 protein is CASSEAGIGFF. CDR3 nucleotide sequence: TGTGCCAGCAGTGAAGCAGGTATTGGGTTCTTC. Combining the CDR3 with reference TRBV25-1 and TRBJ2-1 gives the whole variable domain EADIYQTPRYLVIGTGKKITLECSQTMGHDKMYWYQQDPGMELHLIHYSYGVNSTEKGDLSSESTVSRIRTEHFPLTLESARPSHTSQYLCASSEAGIGFFGPGTRLTVL.